This T cell receptor (beta chain) was found in a study of cytomegalovirus exposure and HLA in healthy donors listed by TCRdb under 2017. At the level of the whole study: In an earlier analysis of under 750 of the donors, 276 Gb of sequence data and 90 million to 130 million unique TCR beta sequences from 150 million to 200 million T cells were reported. An early release that covered about 600 HLA-typed donors contained approximately 300 gigabases of sequencing data and tens of millions of unique TCR sequences. Among the approximately 400 genotyped donors, around 81% belonged to the genetic ancestry cluster associated with self-reported Caucasian donors. The aim of the study was to test whether cataloging public T cell receptors could identify signatures of past pathogen exposure. The study used immunosequencing to profile the T cell repertoires of approximately 650 subjects and linked those repertoires to cytomegalovirus serostatus. In addition to the first cohort of around 670 subjects, a separate validation cohort of approximately 120 different subjects was used. The study combined high-throughput TCR immunosequencing, statistical association of individual TCRs with disease status, and machine learning to predict cytomegalovirus infection status. In a later analysis, previously published TCR beta repertoires from roughly 710 donors were re-analyzed and high-resolution HLA genotyping was added so that TCR occurrence patterns could be studied. Rather than drawing on any new phenotypic data, the later analysis identified candidate immune exposures from TCR beta sequences and the way those sequences occurred across donors. An earlier analysis of some 500 of the donors used high-throughput TCR beta sequencing to judge whether each TCR beta V gene segment behaved as functional or pseudogenic. Alongside the repertoire data, information on donor age, sex, ethnicity and CMV serostatus was compiled. Genome-wide SNP genotypes for about 65% of the 666 donors were used in a later genetic analysis, which treated that subset as a discovery cohort. Every discovery cohort repertoire had been produced on one sequencing platform. Both class I and class II loci were covered by HLA typing, at four-digit resolution. The number of typed donors differed by locus: about 620-630 for A, B, C, DRB1 and DQB1; 522 for DQA1; approximately 600 for DPA1; and around 450 for DPB1. Roughly 5 DR-DQ haplotypes were handled as single units for association and clustering, since linkage in the cohort was strong. Across around 400 genotyped donors of the cohort, an average of approximately 200,000 unique TCR beta nucleotide sequences per donor were sequenced, and about a sixth of those sequences were non-productive. Summary of the overall study and its limitations: When HLA alleles, especially DR and DQ, strongly co-occurred, TCR associations were difficult to assign to individual alleles. A later analysis reported that several top co-occurrence clusters appeared linked to parvovirus B19, influenza, CMV and Epstein-Barr virus. A total of 150 or so TCR beta chains were listed by the study as associated with cytomegalovirus. Specific HLA alleles were associated with 16,951 TCR beta sequences at a false discovery rate of 0.05 in a later analysis. Because counts were too low, approximately 15 rarely observed V segments, including chromosome 9 orphons, were excluded from the earlier analysis of 587 of the donors. In a later genetic analysis, fewer N-insertions in productive TCRs were reported among donors in an Asian-associated ancestry cluster than the roughly 700-donor mean. Because HLA typing was unavailable for some donors at each locus, only the typed subset was used in association tests. Correlated functional status among segregating V segments might be attributable to linkage disequilibrium, but an unknown experimental factor could not be ruled out. A further reported finding was that TCR beta sequences accurately predicted the HLA-A and HLA-B alleles for most subjects in the first cohort. The 87-base-pair reads could not distinguish some IMGT-functional V segments, including TRBV6-2 and TRBV6-3, so those segments were excluded. Most TCR sequences were observed very rarely across donors, whereas some public TCRs were present in many individuals. According to a later analysis, TCR association rates differed among HLA loci, with DRB1 alleles showing the most associated TCRs and HLA-C alleles showing the fewest. A few of the identified cytomegalovirus-associated TCR beta chains were confirmed in vitro to be specific for cytomegalovirus antigens. According to the authors, the approach could potentially be generalized to other disease states and immunological phenotypes. This cohort had only TCR beta chains sequenced, and the lack of alpha or paired-chain data limited which features could be detected. Most CMV-associated TCR beta chains appeared to be HLA-restricted in a later analysis, and the HLA associations seemed to be driven largely by CMV exposure. In a later genetic analysis, a missense DCLRE1C variant was associated with V-gene and J-gene trimming of TCR beta chains, and the association was replicated in an independent cohort. Compared with equally common non-associated chains, HLA-associated TCR beta chains in a later analysis were more clonally expanded and had lower generation probabilities. Broadly in line with IMGT annotations, most TCR beta V segments showed up in productive rearrangements about 87% or about 30% of the time in an earlier analysis of 450 to 600 of the donors. Immune exposure information for the cohort was limited to CMV serostatus. The classifier was reported to diagnose cytomegalovirus status with high specificity and sensitivity in both the original and validation cohorts. Roughly uniform sequencing depth across donors was assumed in presence/absence analyses, although this assumption may not hold. A cluster of highly shared sequence variants was judged likely to represent a technical artifact of the sequencing pipeline.

V loses 5 bases of germline sequence and J loses 10 bases, and the interval between the two ends is 16 bases. Spanning cysteine to phenylalanine, the CDR3 consists of 13 amino acids. Only the CDR3 part of the read is kept: 39 bases, read in frame from the first base. This clone has only a few counts. The target of this receptor is not known. Qualities for individual bases were not recorded, and no much larger clone is one base off. Receptor amplification or capture employed the immunoSEQ multiplex PCR assay. For the multiplex PCR, a mixture combining 60 forward primers for TCR Vbeta segments and 13 reverse primers for TCR Jbeta segments was used. A multiplex PCR assay on genomic DNA amplified the CDR3 region of rearranged TCR beta genes. The Illumina HiSeq System was used to sequence the amplified TCR beta libraries as 87-base-pair reads. For the original study's pipeline: A later analysis counted tens of millions of unique TCR beta chains across the 666 repertoires, and roughly 11 million of these chains were shared by at least two donors. Raw reads were error-corrected and collapsed into unique sequences by a nearest-neighbor algorithm in which closely related sequences were merged to remove PCR and sequencing errors. Alignment of CDR3 sequences to IMGT reference sequences was used to assign V, D and J gene segments. Each retained sequence needed at least a six-nucleotide match to both a V gene segment and a J gene segment. A rearrangement counted as productive if the CDR3 had no stop codons and remained in frame with V and J, and every other rearrangement counted as non-productive. CDR3 was defined according to IMGT convention as the region running from the second conserved V-encoded cysteine to the conserved J-encoded phenylalanine. Sequences without an unambiguous match to a single V gene segment were excluded from the earlier analysis of 500 to 700 of the donors. An earlier analysis of fewer than 750 of the donors classified V segments as functional when productive rearrangements were above 56.7% and as segregating when the standard deviation between donors was above 5%. A statistical classification framework was built for diagnosing cytomegalovirus status from the catalog of TCR beta chain sequences. V and J gene assignment, in a later analysis, came from comparing TCR nucleotide sequences with IMGT/GENE-DB human TR gene sequences. Using the TCRdist pipeline, a later analysis assigned CDR3 sequences along with most-parsimonious VDJ recombination scenarios. In a later analysis, every TCR beta chain was defined by the combination of its CDR3 amino acid sequence and its V-gene family, and reads without a unique V-gene family were dropped. In a later analysis, nearly 600 highly shared, low-generation-probability nucleotide sequences were removed to address suspected cross-contamination and a sequencing artifact. A later analysis calculated a clonal expansion index for each public chain from normalized within-repertoire ranks of inferred template counts. Generation probabilities in a later analysis came from a VDJ recombination model fitted to out-of-frame rearrangements, and those results were checked against IGoR. In a later analysis, hypergeometric tests were used to score TCR-TCR, TCR-HLA and TCR-CMV co-occurrence, with a repertoire-size bias correction applied to TCR pairs. In a later analysis, false discovery rates were estimated by permuting HLA or CMV assignments 20 times. A later analysis grouped co-occurring TCRs with DBSCAN, adding TCRdist sequence similarity when clustering within HLA-allele-positive subsets. For co-occurrence clustering, repertoires with fewer than 30,000 or more than 120,000 public chains were excluded, along with roughly five repertoires with anomalous nucleotide sharing. Here the immuneACCESS table is served through TCRdb, limited to in-frame sequences with V and J called. Missing clones are a known gap in these copies; in checked studies unresolved V genes cover under half, and the rest lacks a known reason. D and trimming were read from the DNA, whereas the V and J calls and clone size are those reported in that table. Within this sample are 150,000 to 200,000 clones, with approximately 11% of them counted one time only. About 8% of the sample lies in the top ten.

The cohort comprised 666 healthy bone marrow donors. Cohort members were all nominally healthy when sampled, although unrecorded immune exposures were likely present. The donor tested CMV seropositive and was one of the 289 seropositive cohort members. A peripheral blood sample was collected from each donor, and TCR beta sequencing was performed on peripheral blood mononuclear cells. The Qiagen DNeasy Blood Extraction Kit was used to extract genomic DNA from the blood cell samples. The sequencing input was PBMCs. The sequence was obtained from a man aged 45-65 years in good health and CMV-seropositive. Recombination joined TRBV5-7 with TRBJ1-5; the D gene cannot be resolved reliably. TRBV5-7 is recorded as an ORF, its role being uncertain. The CDR3 protein: CASRRGGTGPQHF. The sequence in DNA is TGTGCCAGCAGGAGAGGAGGTACTGGCCCCCAGCATTTT.